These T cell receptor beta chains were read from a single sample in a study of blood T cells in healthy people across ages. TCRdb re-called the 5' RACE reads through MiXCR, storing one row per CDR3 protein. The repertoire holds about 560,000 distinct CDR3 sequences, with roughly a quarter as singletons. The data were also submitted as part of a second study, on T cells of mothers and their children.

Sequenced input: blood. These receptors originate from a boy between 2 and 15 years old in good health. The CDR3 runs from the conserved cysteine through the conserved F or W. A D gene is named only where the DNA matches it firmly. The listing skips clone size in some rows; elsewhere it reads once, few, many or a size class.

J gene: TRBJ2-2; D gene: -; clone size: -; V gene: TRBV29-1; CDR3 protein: CSGLGGNTGELFF; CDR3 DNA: TGCAGCGGTCTCGGGGGGAACACCGGGGAGCTGTTTTTT
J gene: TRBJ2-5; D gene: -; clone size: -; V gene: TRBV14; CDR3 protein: CASSQEAGPVQETQYF; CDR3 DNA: TGTGCCAGCAGCCAAGAGGCAGGGCCCGTACAAGAGACCCAGTACTTC
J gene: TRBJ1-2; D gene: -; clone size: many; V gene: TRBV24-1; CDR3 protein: CATSDDYGYTF; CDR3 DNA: TGTGCCACCAGTGATGACTATGGCTACACCTTC
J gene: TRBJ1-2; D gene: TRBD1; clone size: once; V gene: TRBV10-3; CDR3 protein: CAIPGQGAANYGYTF; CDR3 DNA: TGTGCCATACCCGGACAGGGGGCGGCTAACTATGGCTACACCTTC
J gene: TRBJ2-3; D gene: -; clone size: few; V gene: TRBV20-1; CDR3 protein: CSAVLSGTQYF; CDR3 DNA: TGCAGTGCCGTACTCTCGGGTACGCAGTATTTT
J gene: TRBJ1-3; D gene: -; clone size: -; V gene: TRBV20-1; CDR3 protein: CSASDRGNTIYF; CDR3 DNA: TGCAGTGCCTCTGACAGGGGAAACACCATATATTTT
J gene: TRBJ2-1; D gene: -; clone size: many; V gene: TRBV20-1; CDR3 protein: CSALIVGSEQFF; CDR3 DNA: TGCAGTGCCCTAATCGTTGGGTCTGAGCAGTTCTTC
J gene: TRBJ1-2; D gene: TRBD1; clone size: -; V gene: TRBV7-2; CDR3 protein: CASSSRTGTYGNTF; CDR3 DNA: TGTGCCAGCAGCTCGAGGACAGGAACCTATGGCAACACCTTC
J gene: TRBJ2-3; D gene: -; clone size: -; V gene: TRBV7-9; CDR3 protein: CASSPRRPGLPSRDTQYF; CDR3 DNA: TGTGCCAGCAGCCCCAGAAGACCGGGACTCCCATCCCGGGATACGCAGTATTTT
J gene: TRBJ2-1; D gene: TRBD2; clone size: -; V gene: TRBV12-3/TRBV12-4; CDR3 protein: CASSFIPAGGPNEQFF; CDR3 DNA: TGTGCCAGCAGTTTCATCCCAGCGGGAGGGCCCAATGAGCAGTTCTTC
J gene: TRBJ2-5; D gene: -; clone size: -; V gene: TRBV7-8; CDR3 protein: CASSARRVETQYF; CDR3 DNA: TGTGCCAGCAGCGCCCGGAGGGTCGAGACCCAGTACTTC
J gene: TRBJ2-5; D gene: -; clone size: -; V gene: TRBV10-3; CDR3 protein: CAIRPGKGAATGGETQYF; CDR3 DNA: TGTGCCATCAGACCGGGAAAAGGGGCGGCTACCGGTGGAGAGACCCAGTACTTC
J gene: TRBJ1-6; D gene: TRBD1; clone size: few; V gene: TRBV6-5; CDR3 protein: CASSYGRTGNDNSPLHF; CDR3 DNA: TGTGCCAGCAGTTACGGGAGGACAGGGAATGATAATTCACCCCTCCACTTT
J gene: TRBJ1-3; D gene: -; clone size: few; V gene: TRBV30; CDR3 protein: CAWSVVLSTSGNTIYF; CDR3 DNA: TGTGCCTGGAGTGTAGTTCTAAGCACCTCTGGAAACACCATATATTTT
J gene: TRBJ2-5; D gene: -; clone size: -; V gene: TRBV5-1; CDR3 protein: CASSSGTLKGETQYF; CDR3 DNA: TGCGCCAGCAGCAGTGGGACGCTCAAAGGGGAGACCCAGTACTTC
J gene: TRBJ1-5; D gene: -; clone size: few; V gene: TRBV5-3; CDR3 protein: CARSLGTQPQHF; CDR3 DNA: TGTGCCAGAAGCCTGGGGACTCAGCCCCAGCATTTT
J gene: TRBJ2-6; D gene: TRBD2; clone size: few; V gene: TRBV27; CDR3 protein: CASSVWSSGSSGANVLTF; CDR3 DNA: TGTGCCAGCAGTGTCTGGTCTAGCGGCAGCTCTGGGGCCAACGTCCTGACTTTC
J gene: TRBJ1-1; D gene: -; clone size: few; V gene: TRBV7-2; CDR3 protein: CASSPMDSWVNTEAFF; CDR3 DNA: TGTGCCAGCAGCCCTATGGACAGTTGGGTGAACACTGAAGCTTTCTTT
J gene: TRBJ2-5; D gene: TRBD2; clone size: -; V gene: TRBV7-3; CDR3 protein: CASSPGGDTETQYF; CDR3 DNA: TGTGCCAGCAGCCCGGGGGGGGATACGGAGACCCAGTACTTC
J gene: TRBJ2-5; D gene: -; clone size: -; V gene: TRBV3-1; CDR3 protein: CASSLTDPGKTQYF; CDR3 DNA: TGTGCCAGCAGCCTTACGGACCCGGGGAAGACCCAGTACTTC
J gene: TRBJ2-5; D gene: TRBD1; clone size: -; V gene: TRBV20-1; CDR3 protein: CSASDQGAEETQYF; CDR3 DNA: TGCAGTGCTAGTGATCAGGGGGCCGAAGAGACCCAGTACTTC
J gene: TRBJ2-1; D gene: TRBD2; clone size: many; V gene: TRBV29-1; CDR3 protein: CSLSGRAVNEQFF; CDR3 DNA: TGCAGTCTAAGCGGGAGGGCCGTCAATGAGCAGTTCTTC
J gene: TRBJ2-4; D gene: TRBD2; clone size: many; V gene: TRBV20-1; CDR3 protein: CSAPLPTSGRVKNIQYF; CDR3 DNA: TGCAGTGCTCCCCTCCCAACTAGCGGGAGGGTCAAAAACATTCAGTACTTC
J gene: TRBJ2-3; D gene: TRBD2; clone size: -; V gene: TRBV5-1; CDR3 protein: CASSSGTTSTDTQYF; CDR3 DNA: TGCGCCAGCAGCTCCGGGACTACAAGCACAGATACGCAGTATTTT
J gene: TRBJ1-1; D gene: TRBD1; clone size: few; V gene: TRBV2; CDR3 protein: CASSGQGWNTEAFF; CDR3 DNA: TGTGCCAGCAGTGGACAGGGATGGAACACTGAAGCTTTCTTT
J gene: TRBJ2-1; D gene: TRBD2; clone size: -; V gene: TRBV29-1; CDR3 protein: CSVRGILAVNEQFF; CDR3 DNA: TGCAGCGTCCGGGGGATACTAGCGGTTAATGAGCAGTTCTTC
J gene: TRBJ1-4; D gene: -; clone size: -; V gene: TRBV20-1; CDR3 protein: CSASGSDEKLFF; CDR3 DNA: TGCAGTGCTAGTGGGAGTGATGAAAAACTGTTTTTT
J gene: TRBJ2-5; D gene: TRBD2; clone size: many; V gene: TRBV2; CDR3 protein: CASSVEREYRETQYF; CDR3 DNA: TGTGCCAGCAGTGTAGAGCGGGAGTATAGAGAGACCCAGTACTTC
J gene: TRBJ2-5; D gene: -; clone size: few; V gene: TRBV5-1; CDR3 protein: CASSPGRTILQETQYF; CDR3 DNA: TGCGCCAGCAGCCCGGGGCGGACCATCTTACAAGAGACCCAGTACTTC
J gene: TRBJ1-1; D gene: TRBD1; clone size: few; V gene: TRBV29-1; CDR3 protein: CSAGGIAEAFF; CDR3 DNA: TGCAGCGCAGGGGGGATCGCTGAAGCTTTCTTT
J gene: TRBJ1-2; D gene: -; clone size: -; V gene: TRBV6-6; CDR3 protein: CASSYGQNYGYTF; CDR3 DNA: TGTGCCAGCAGTTACGGGCAGAACTATGGCTACACCTTC
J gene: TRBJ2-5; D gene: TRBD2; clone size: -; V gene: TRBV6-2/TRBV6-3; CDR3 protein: CASSYGLALQYF; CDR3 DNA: TGTGCCAGCAGTTACGGACTAGCACTTCAGTACTTC
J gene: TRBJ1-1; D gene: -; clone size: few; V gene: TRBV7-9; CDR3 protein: CASSLHPEGTEAFF; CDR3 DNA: TGTGCCAGCAGCTTACACCCCGAGGGCACTGAAGCTTTCTTT
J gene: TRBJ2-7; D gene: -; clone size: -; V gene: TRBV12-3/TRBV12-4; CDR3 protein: CASSLASRHVEQYF; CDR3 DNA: TGTGCCAGCAGTTTAGCCTCGCGACACGTCGAGCAGTACTTC
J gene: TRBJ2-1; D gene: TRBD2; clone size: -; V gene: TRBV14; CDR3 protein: CASSQVGGRTYNEQFF; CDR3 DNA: TGTGCCAGCAGCCAAGTCGGCGGGAGAACCTACAATGAGCAGTTCTTC
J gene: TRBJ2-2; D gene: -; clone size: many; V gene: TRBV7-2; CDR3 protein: CASSLDPGRTGELFF; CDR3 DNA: TGTGCCAGCAGCTTAGACCCAGGACGTACCGGGGAGCTGTTTTTT
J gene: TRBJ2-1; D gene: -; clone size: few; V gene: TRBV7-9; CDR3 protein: CASSEADEQFF; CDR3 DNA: TGTGCCAGCAGTGAGGCGGATGAGCAGTTCTTC
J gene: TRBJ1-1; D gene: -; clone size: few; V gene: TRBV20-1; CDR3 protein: CSAPVNTEAFF; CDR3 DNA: TGCAGTGCTCCGGTGAACACTGAAGCTTTCTTT
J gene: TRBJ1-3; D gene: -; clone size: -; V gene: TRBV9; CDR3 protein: CASSVSSGNTIYF; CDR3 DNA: TGTGCCAGCAGCGTATCTTCGGGAAACACCATATATTTT
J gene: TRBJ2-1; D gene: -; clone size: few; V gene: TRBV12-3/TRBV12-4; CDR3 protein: CASNDPLLGLGNEQFF; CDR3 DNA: TGTGCCAGCAACGACCCCCTTTTAGGGCTGGGGAATGAGCAGTTCTTC
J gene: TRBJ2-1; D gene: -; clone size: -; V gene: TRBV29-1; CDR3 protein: CSVWGGGDYNEQFF; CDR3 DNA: TGCAGCGTTTGGGGGGGCGGTGACTACAATGAGCAGTTCTTC
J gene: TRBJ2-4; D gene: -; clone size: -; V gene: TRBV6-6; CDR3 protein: CASSLLWDLSSLQYF; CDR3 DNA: TGTGCCAGCAGTCTACTCTGGGATTTAAGTAGTTTGCAGTACTTC
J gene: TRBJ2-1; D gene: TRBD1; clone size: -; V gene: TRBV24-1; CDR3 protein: CATSDTSPGQGGTEQFF; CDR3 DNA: TGTGCCACCAGTGATACTTCACCGGGACAGGGAGGTACTGAGCAGTTCTTC
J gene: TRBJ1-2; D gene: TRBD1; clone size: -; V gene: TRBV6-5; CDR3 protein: CASSSPSGTAYGYTF; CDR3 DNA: TGTGCCAGCAGTTCCCCATCCGGGACAGCCTATGGCTACACCTTC
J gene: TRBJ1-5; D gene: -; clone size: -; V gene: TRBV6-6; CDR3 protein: CASKVGQDNQPQHF; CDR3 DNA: TGTGCCAGCAAGGTAGGACAAGACAATCAGCCCCAGCATTTT
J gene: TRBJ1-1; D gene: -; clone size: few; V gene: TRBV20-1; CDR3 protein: CSASKTPTYTEAFF; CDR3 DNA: TGCAGTGCTAGTAAAACTCCGACATACACTGAAGCTTTCTTT
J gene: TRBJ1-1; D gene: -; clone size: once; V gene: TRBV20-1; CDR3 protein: CSAPPEVNTEAFF; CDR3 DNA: TGCAGTGCTCCCCCGGAAGTGAACACTGAAGCTTTCTTT
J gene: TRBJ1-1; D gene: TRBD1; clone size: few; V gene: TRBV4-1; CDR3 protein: CASSQVDALRDRRNTEAFF; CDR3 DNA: TGCGCCAGCAGCCAAGTTGACGCCCTCCGGGACAGGAGGAACACTGAAGCTTTCTTT
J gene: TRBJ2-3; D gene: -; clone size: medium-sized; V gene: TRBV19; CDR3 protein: CASEGDTQYF; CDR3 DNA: TGTGCCAGTGAAGGGGATACGCAGTATTTT
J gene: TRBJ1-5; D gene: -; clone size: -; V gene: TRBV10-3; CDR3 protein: CAIGSFDSNQPQHF; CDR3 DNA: TGTGCCATCGGGTCGTTTGATAGCAATCAGCCCCAGCATTTT
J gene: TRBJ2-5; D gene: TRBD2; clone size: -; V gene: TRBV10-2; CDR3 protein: CASSESGLVSETQYF; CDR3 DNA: TGCGCCAGCAGTGAGTCGGGACTAGTATCAGAGACCCAGTACTTC
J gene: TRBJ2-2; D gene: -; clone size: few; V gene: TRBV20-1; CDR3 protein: CSARGWHRGLRNTGELFF; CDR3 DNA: TGCAGTGCTAGAGGGTGGCACAGGGGACTCCGCAACACCGGGGAGCTGTTTTTT
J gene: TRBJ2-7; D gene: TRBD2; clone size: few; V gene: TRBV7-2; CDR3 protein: CASSLAASGINYEQYF; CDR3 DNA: TGTGCCAGCAGCTTAGCTGCTAGCGGGATAAACTACGAGCAGTACTTC